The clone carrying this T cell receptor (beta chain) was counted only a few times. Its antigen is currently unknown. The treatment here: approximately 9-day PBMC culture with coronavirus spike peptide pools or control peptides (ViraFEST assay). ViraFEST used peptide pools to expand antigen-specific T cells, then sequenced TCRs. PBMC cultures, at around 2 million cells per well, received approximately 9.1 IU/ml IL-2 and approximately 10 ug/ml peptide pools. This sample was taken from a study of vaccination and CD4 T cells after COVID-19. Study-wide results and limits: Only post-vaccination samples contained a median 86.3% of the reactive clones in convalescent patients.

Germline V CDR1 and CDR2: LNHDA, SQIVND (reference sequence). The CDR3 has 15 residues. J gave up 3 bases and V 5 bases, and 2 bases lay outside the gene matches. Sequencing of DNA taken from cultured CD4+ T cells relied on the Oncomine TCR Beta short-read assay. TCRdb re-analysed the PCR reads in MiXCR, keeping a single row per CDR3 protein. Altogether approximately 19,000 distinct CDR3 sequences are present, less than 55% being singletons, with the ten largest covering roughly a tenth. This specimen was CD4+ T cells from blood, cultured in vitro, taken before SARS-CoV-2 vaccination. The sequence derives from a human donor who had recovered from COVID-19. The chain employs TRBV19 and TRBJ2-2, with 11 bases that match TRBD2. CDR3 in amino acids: CASSRLAGHTGELFF. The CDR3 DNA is TGTGCCAGTAGTCGACTAGCGGGACACACCGGGGAGCTGTTTTTT.